The 17 T cell receptor beta chains in this list originate from one sample, sequenced in a study of blood T cell repertoires in COVID-19. The method was immunoSEQ multiplex PCR; TCRdb's version includes in-frame clones alone and lacks a portion of them. The sample includes over 30,000 clones, roughly 88% of them seen just once. Source material: peripheral blood. These receptors came from a human donor in a cohort sampled during active COVID-19.

The chain links TRBV3-1 (or the pseudogene TRBV3-2) to TRBJ2-7; 7 positions agree with TRBD2. V lost 1 base to trimming and J lost 0 bases; unmatched junction nucleotides: 3. CDR3 size: 15 residues. Looked up from germline, CDR1 is LGHDT and CDR2 is YNNKEL (reference sequence). The CDR3 sequence is CASSQGLASSYEQYF. CDR3 nucleotides: TGTGCCAGCAGCCAAGGACTAGCTAGCTCCTACGAGCAGTACTTC.

The chain carries TRBV3-1 (or the pseudogene TRBV3-2) and TRBJ1-2, with TRBD1 as a possible D gene (6 bases). The germline gives CDR1 LGHDT, CDR2 YNNKEL (reference sequence). The CDR3 is made up of 11 amino acids. V lost 8 bases and J 8 bases, leaving 12 bases between the germline ends. CDR3 bases: TGTGCCAGCGGGACCACAGGGGGCTACACCTTC. Its protein product is CASGTTGGYTF.

J is TRBJ2-7 and V is TRBV18, with D possibly matching TRBD1 (6 bases). Germline lookup yields CDR1 KGHSH and CDR2 LQKENI. The CDR3 contains 12 residues. The V end lost 8 bases, the J end lost 0 bases, and 8 bases lay between the germline ends. CDR3 amino acids: CASADSSYEQYF. The CDR3 region has the DNA TGTGCCAGCGCGGACAGCTCCTACGAGCAGTACTTC.

The chain couples TRBV4-1 to TRBJ2-5, with 9 bases aligning to TRBD1. CDR3 length equals 15 residues. CDR1 is MGHRA and CDR2 is YSYEKL in the germline V gene. After removal of 7 bases from V and 4 bases from J, the junction contained 10 bases not matched to a gene. The CDR3 region has the DNA TGCGCCAGCACGCGGACAGGGGACAATATAGAGACCCAGTACTTC. It specifies CASTRTGDNIETQYF.

The gene calls are TRBV2 and TRBJ1-6; D gene ambiguous. V lost 2 bases to trimming and J lost 9 bases, with 14 bases between them. This CDR3 comprises 15 residues. Germline CDR1 SNHLY, CDR2 FYNNEI. CDR3 residues: CASSESQLGSSPLHF. The CDR3 coding sequence is TGTGCCAGCAGTGAATCCCAACTGGGGAGTTCACCCCTCCACTTT. The entire variable domain, with the rest obtained from reference TRBV2 and TRBJ1-6, is as follows: EPEVTQTPSHQVTQMGQEVILRCVPISNHLYFYWYRQILGQKVEFLVSFYNNEISEKSEIFDDQFSVERPDGSNFTLKIRSTKLEDSAMYFCASSESQLGSSPLHFGNGTRLTVT.

The chain joins TRBV28 to TRBJ2-5; 7 bases are a match to TRBD2. The V and J ends lost 3 bases and 2 bases, in that order; junction bases with no gene match: 3. This CDR3 contains 14 residues. Germline CDR1 MDHEN, CDR2 SYDVKM. CDR3 nucleotide sequence: TGTGCCAGCAGTTTCCAGCGGGGACAAGAGACCCAGTACTTC. Translating gives CASSFQRGQETQYF.

The chain links TRBV5-1 to TRBJ1-2; 9 bases map to TRBD1. The CDR3 covers 14 residues. Germline CDR1 reads SGHRS; CDR2 reads YFSETQ. With V trimmed by 4 bases and J by 8 bases, 9 bases remained unmatched. The CDR3 region has the DNA TGCGCCAGCAGCAAGGGACAGGGTGTGCGGGGCTACACCTTC. Translating it yields CASSKGQGVRGYTF.

The chain combines TRBV6-2 or TRBV6-3 with TRBJ2-1; maybe TRBD2 (5 bases). V was cut by 0 bases and J by 3 bases, with 12 bases left in between. This CDR3 region has 16 residues. Looked up from germline, CDR1 is MNHEY and CDR2 is SVGEGT. The CDR3 nucleotides are TGTGCCAGCAGTTACTCGGACGGACTGGGCTACAATGAGCAGTTCTTC. Translation gives CASSYSDGLGYNEQFF.

The V gene is TRBV6-2 or TRBV6-3, the J gene TRBJ2-1; no firm D call. Germline V lookup: CDR1 MNHEY, CDR2 SVGEGT. The CDR3 consists of 14 residues. V gave up 2 bases and J gave up 4 bases, with 9 bases separating them. CDR3: CASSYTTAYNEQFF. The CDR3 region has the DNA TGTGCCAGCAGTTACACAACAGCATACAATGAGCAGTTCTTC.

This chain joins TRBV19 and TRBJ1-1; the D gene is possibly TRBD1 (6 bases). Germline V CDR1 and CDR2: LNHDA, SQIVND (reference sequence). Deletions cut 11 bases from V and 10 bases from J, with 23 bases between. The CDR3 is made up of 13 amino acids. The CDR3 reads CASKTKAGTRAFF. The CDR3 DNA reads TGTGCCTCTAAAACTAAAGCCGGGACAAGAGCTTTCTTT.

The J gene is TRBJ2-3, the V gene TRBV5-1, with 7 positions matching TRBD2. CDR1 and CDR2 (germline): SGHRS, YFSETQ. The V segment lost 0 bases and the J segment 1 base; nucleotides outside the gene matches: 5. The CDR3 is made up of 16 amino acids. CDR3 protein: CASSLGTGGGTDTQYF. As DNA, the CDR3 is TGCGCCAGCAGCTTGGGAACGGGAGGAGGCACAGATACGCAGTATTTT.

The rearrangement links TRBV14 to TRBJ2-3; a weak D match, TRBD2 (6 bases). V gave up 0 bases and J gave up 4 bases, with 20 bases separating them. Germline V gives CDR1 SGHDN, CDR2 FVKESK. CDR3 size: 18 residues. This chain's CDR3 is CASSQDAGPATLSDTQYF. The CDR3 nucleotides are TGTGCCAGCAGCCAAGATGCGGGACCGGCAACGTTATCAGATACGCAGTATTTT.

The chain uses TRBV28 and TRBJ2-2, with a tentative D call TRBD1 (5 bases). CDR1 is MDHEN and CDR2 is SYDVKM in the germline V gene. This CDR3 is built from 15 residues. Trimming removed 4 bases at V and 5 bases at J, with 14 bases between. CDR3 in DNA: TGTGCCAGCAGTTGGCAGGGTGGTACTACCGGGGAGCTGTTTTTT. Encoded protein: CASSWQGGTTGELFF.

This chain joins TRBV6-2 or TRBV6-3 and TRBJ2-1, with 7 bases matching TRBD1. CDR3 length equals 15 residues. Germline values: CDR1 MNHEY, CDR2 SVGEGT. Unmatched junction bases numbered 5, after V lost 5 bases and J lost 1 base. Here the CDR3 reads CASSKMDRSYNEQFF. CDR3 DNA sequence: TGTGCCAGCAGTAAAATGGACAGGTCCTACAATGAGCAGTTCTTC.

The chain links TRBV30 to TRBJ1-6; D uncertain. In germline, CDR1 is GTSNPN, CDR2 SVGIG (reference sequence). The CDR3 loop spans 14 amino acids. Trimming took 5 bases from V and 6 from J, leaving 14 bases between them. The CDR3 region is CAWRWEGGNSPLHF. DNA for the CDR3: TGTGCCTGGCGGTGGGAGGGCGGTAATTCACCCCTCCACTTT.

V is TRBV6-2 or TRBV6-3 and J is TRBJ1-6; D unclear. V was cut by 4 bases and J by 14 bases, with 15 bases left in between. Germline-derived CDR1 and CDR2 are MNHEY and SVGEGT. This CDR3 has 13 residues. This CDR3 is CASSSIGWVTLHF. The DNA for the CDR3 is TGTGCCAGCAGTTCGATCGGGTGGGTGACCCTCCACTTT.

The chain is built from TRBV6-1 and TRBJ2-2; the match to TRBD2 covers 11 bases. Germline V gives CDR1 MNHNS, CDR2 SASEGT. Trimming at V came to 4 bases and at J to 3 bases, leaving 4 bases not matched to a gene. The CDR3 consists of 16 residues. The CDR3 nucleotides are TGTGCCAGCAGTGTAGGACTAGCGGGTTACACCGGGGAGCTGTTTTTT. Its translation: CASSVGLAGYTGELFF.